These T cell receptor beta chains were read from a single sample in a study of molecular identifiers for immune sequencing clone quantification. Via MiXCR, TCRdb re-called the PCR reads, giving one row per CDR3 protein. Of about 300,000 distinct CDR3 sequences listed, 20% to 25% are singletons. Source material: naive CD8+ T cells from blood, with Jurkat cell RNA spiked in. The receptor set was obtained from a human donor in good health. Some libraries in this study had Jurkat cell RNA spiked in. The conserved cysteine and the conserved F or W are not part of the CDR3 here.

v_gene | CDR3aa
TRBV20-1 | SARGVGLTDTQY
TRBV27 | ASSLFSGHEQY
TRBV29-1 | SGESDTEAF
TRBV9 | ASSPGLAGAPGTQY
TRBV20-1 | SAHGLADTDTQY
TRBV27 | ASSLTDDSGANVLT
TRBV18 | ASSPNPVSRLDIQY
TRBV4-2 | ASSQATGEYEQY
TRBV5-1 | ASSPGAGREAF
TRBV20-1 | SARDDRDHYNERF
TRBV6-1 | ASCWTSNTGELF
TRBV7-9 | ASSLGGWNEQY
TRBV4-1 | ASSQESSGFDYGYT
TRBV20-1 | SASGQGHSYEQY
TRBV2 | ASSARQGNQPQH
TRBV5-6 | ASSSGSDTQY
TRBV30 | AWSAVYEQY
TRBV11-1 | ASSLGTNSYEQY
TRBV12-3/TRBV12-4 | ASSFSFQQETQY
TRBV3-1 | ASSQTLEAGNTIY
TRBV12-3/TRBV12-4 | ASSSYLTSQETQY
TRBV4-1 | ASSQRTGVQPQH
TRBV12-5 | ASGLANQPQH
TRBV14 | ASSQGRGRLVAQY
TRBV25-1 | ASSVHSPTQTEQF
TRBV7-9 | AGGAGGPNTQY
TRBV6-6 | ASSSPSGRAETGELF
TRBV28 | ASRTRGGETQETQY
TRBV29-1 | SVEKEGASTDTQY
TRBV2 | ASRGEAQETQY
TRBV6-2/TRBV6-3 | ASLTSGTYEQY
TRBV9 | ASSASGMNTEAF
TRBV2 | ASSGRASNTGELF
TRBV5-1 | ASSPWSGDNSPLH
TRBV7-9 | ASSLSSGNQPQH
TRBV12-3/TRBV12-4 | ASTFPMAGNTIY
TRBV9 | ASSVGQGRDETQY
TRBV6-6 | ASSYTENYEQY
TRBV28 | ASSKMNTEAF
TRBV15 | ATSRGTGEGYNEQF
TRBV7-8 | ASTQGVSGANVLT
TRBV6-2/TRBV6-3 | ASSYGWIGEKLF